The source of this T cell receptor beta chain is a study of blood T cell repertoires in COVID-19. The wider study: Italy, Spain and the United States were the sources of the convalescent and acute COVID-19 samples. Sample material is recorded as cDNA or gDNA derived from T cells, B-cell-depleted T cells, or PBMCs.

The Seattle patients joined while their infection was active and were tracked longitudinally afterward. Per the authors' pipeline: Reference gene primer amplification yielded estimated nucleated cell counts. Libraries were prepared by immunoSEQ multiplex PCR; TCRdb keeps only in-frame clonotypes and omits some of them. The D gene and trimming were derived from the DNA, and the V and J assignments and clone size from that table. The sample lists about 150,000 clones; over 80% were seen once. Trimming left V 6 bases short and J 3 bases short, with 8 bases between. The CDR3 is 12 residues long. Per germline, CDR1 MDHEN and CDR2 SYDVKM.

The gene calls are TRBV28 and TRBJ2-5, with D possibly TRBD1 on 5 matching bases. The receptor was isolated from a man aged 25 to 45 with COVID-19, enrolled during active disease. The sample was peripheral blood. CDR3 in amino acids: CASSTTEETQYF. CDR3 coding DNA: TGTGCCAGCAGCACGACAGAAGAGACCCAGTACTTC. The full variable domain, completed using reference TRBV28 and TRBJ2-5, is DVKVTQSSRYLVKRTGEKVFLECVQDMDHENMFWYRQDPGLGLRLIYFSYDVKMKEKGDIPEGYSVSREKKERFSLILESASTNQTSMYLCASSTTEETQYFGPGTRLLVL.